The rows below give T cell receptor beta chains drawn from one sample of a study of CD8+CD57+ T cells in acquired aplastic anemia. TCRdb reprocessed the reads with MiXCR, giving one entry per CDR3 protein. The sample lists 200,000 or so distinct CDR3 sequences, 48% occurring once. What was sequenced was sorted CD4+, CD8+, or CD8+CD57+ T cells (not recorded which) from PBMCs. These receptor sequences come from a human donor with aplastic anemia. The conserved cysteine and the conserved F or W are not part of the CDR3 here. Fields, in order: J gene, V gene, clone size, CDR3 protein. Clone size, where shown, is once, few, many, or a class for clones that have expanded.

>TRBJ2-3|TRBV7-2|-
ASSLPTPWGTDTQY
>TRBJ2-7|TRBV6-1|-
ASSKQGLSYEQY
>TRBJ2-2|TRBV20-1|-
SARKVGPSNTGELF
>TRBJ1-1|TRBV7-9|-
ASSLAKGLNTEAF
>TRBJ1-6|TRBV7-6|few
ASSLGGSGLGAPLH
>TRBJ2-7|TRBV19|-
ASSWGDATSYEQY
>TRBJ1-5|TRBV5-6|many
ASSRRNQPQH
>TRBJ1-1|TRBV2|-
ASSERLVNTEAF
>TRBJ1-5|TRBV2|few
ASSGARTGSNQPQH
>TRBJ2-1|TRBV7-2|-
APIPFNYNEQF
>TRBJ2-3|TRBV12-5|-
ASGSRTSGSDTQY
>TRBJ2-3|TRBV6-5|-
ASSYVGGTDTQY
>TRBJ2-3|TRBV19|many
ASSTHKQGEEDTQY
>TRBJ1-1|TRBV29-1|few
SVEKGLNTEAF
>TRBJ2-1|TRBV5-1|many
ASSLTGAYNEQF
>TRBJ2-1|TRBV24-1|many
ATSDSVTGGMDEQF
>TRBJ2-1|TRBV24-1|once
ATGGTGTYNEQF
>TRBJ1-1|TRBV2|many
ASSYRENTEAF
>TRBJ1-5|TRBV19|-
ASTPAGVANQPQH
>TRBJ2-6|TRBV20-1|-
SLYAPGANVLT
>TRBJ1-5|TRBV6-1|-
ASSVDRNHNQPQH
>TRBJ2-7|TRBV7-8|-
ASSLDPGQSYEQY
>TRBJ1-5|TRBV7-2|-
ASSSPPQPQH
>TRBJ2-7|TRBV19|many
ASSIGGSSYEQY
>TRBJ2-2|TRBV25-1|-
ATRGDRGYSGELF
>TRBJ1-1|TRBV24-1|-
ATSDGGSRGEAF
>TRBJ2-5|TRBV7-2|-
ASSYGQGKVGETQY
>TRBJ2-6|TRBV5-4|-
ASSLLQGAFGANVLT
>TRBJ1-2|TRBV20-1|many
SARDSGTHGYT
>TRBJ2-1|TRBV19|-
ASSISGLAGRGLKEQF
>TRBJ2-7|TRBV29-1|few
SVLRDIGYEQY